Shown below are 8 T cell receptor beta chains from a single sample sequenced in a study of PD-L1 blockade in urothelial cancer. Method: immunoSEQ multiplex PCR; TCRdb's copy keeps in-frame clones and lacks some. The sample records over 50,000 clones, around 83% being singletons. The specimen comprised PBMCs, sampled around atezolizumab (anti-PD-L1) treatment. These TCRs come from a man aged 45-65 years with urothelial cancer.

This clone was detected once. The V and J genes are TRBV7-2 and TRBJ2-3; D is undetermined. The CDR3 is 14 amino acids. V shed 2 bases and J shed 1 base, with 7 bases lying between them. CDR1 is SGHTA and CDR2 is FQGNSA in the germline V gene. The chain's CDR3 is CASSLSAGTDTQYF. Written as DNA, the CDR3 is TGTGCCAGCAGCTTAAGCGCCGGCACAGATACGCAGTATTTT.

The chain joins TRBV12-5 to TRBJ1-2; 7 nucleotides align to TRBD1. This CDR3 region has 16 residues. J lost 4 bases, V lost 3 bases, and 11 bases had no gene match. CDR1 and CDR2 from the germline V gene are LGHNT and FRNRAP. CDR3 sequence reads: CASGFSRDSLLYGYTF. The CDR3 DNA follows: TGTGCTAGTGGTTTCTCGCGGGACAGCCTCCTCTATGGCTACACCTTC.

V usage is TRBV5-1 and J usage is TRBJ2-5, with D tentatively TRBD1 (5 bases). Per germline, CDR1 SGHRS and CDR2 YFSETQ. The germline V and J ends were trimmed by 4 bases and 4 bases, with 14 bases remaining between them. CDR3 length equals 14 residues. The CDR3 DNA sequence: TGCGCCAGCAGCCCGACAGTTTCTGGAGAGACCCAGTACTTC. It encodes CASSPTVSGETQYF.

This chain connects TRBV14 to TRBJ2-5; 11 nucleotides match TRBD2. Unmatched junction bases numbered 6, after V lost 4 bases and J lost 2 bases. The CDR3 runs 16 residues. Per germline, CDR1 SGHDN and CDR2 FVKESK. In nucleotides, the CDR3 is TGTGCCAGCAGCCCCCTGGGGACTAGCGGTCAAGAGACCCAGTACTTC. This sequence encodes CASSPLGTSGQETQYF.

This clone turned up a few times. The chain couples TRBV30 to TRBJ1-6; D is possibly TRBD1 (5 bases). This CDR3 has 14 amino acids. V was pared by 3 bases and J by 8 bases, with 14 bases between. Germline assignment: CDR1 GTSNPN and CDR2 SVGIG (reference sequence). Here the CDR3 reads CAWSLGQPYSPLHF. In nucleotides, the CDR3 is TGTGCCTGGAGCCTGGGGCAGCCCTATTCACCCCTCCACTTT.

This clone came up once. The genes are TRBV7-2 and TRBJ2-7, with TRBD2 matching over 16 bases. CDR3 size: 18 residues. CDR1 is SGHTA and CDR2 is FQGNSA in the germline V gene. The trim removed 4 bases at V and 3 bases at J, leaving 9 bases unmatched. CDR3 nucleotides: TGTGCCAGCAGCTCAAAACCCGGGACTAGCGGGAGGGGCTACGAGCAGTACTTC. This translates into CASSSKPGTSGRGYEQYF.

In this sample, this clone turned up a few times. The rearrangement joins TRBV30 to TRBJ2-1; D unclear. The V and J ends lost 5 bases and 4 bases respectively, with 9 bases between them. The CDR3 totals 12 residues. The germline V gene has CDR1 GTSNPN and CDR2 SVGIG (reference sequence). DNA of the CDR3: TGTGCCTGGGGTAGATGGTACAATGAGCAGTTCTTC. Its translation is CAWGRWYNEQFF.

V gene TRBV5-1 combines with J gene TRBJ2-3, with 9 positions matching TRBD2. Germline CDR1 reads SGHRS; CDR2 reads YFSETQ. This CDR3 has 17 residues. The V and J ends lost 2 bases and 2 bases, in that order; junction bases with no gene match: 9. CDR3 DNA sequence: TGCGCCAGCAGCTTTAGTCCGCCTAGCGGGATCACAGATACGCAGTATTTT. It translates to CASSFSPPSGITDTQYF.